The 10 T cell receptor beta chains presented below share a single source sample, sequenced in a study of T cell changes during pregnancy in multiple sclerosis. TCRdb's table, derived via immunoSEQ multiplex PCR, lists solely in-frame clones and lacks some. The sample records some 29,000 clones, around 89% being singletons. The sequences come from CD8+ T cells from peripheral blood mononuclear cells, collected after pregnancy. All receptors derive from a female donor with multiple sclerosis, enrolled in a pregnancy study.

The J gene is TRBJ2-5, the V gene TRBV4-3; the D is unclear. Gene TRBJ2-7 matches the end of the DNA better, so the J call may be wrong. The germline V gene encodes CDR1 LGHNA and CDR2 YSLEER. This CDR3 region has 14 residues. The CDR3 loop reads CASSQERGTYEQYF. The DNA for the CDR3 is TGCGCCAGCAGCCAAGAACGCGGAACCTACGAGCAGTACTTC.

The V and J genes are TRBV5-1 and TRBJ2-1, with D hard to call. V lost 0 bases to trimming and J lost 5 bases, with 12 bases between them. Germline loops: CDR1 SGHRS, CDR2 YFSETQ. This CDR3 is built from 15 residues. The CDR3 nucleotides are TGCGCCAGCAGCTTGGTTGGCGACAAAGACAATGAGCAGTTCTTC. This gives the protein CASSLVGDKDNEQFF.

Only one count was recorded for this clone. The chain combines TRBV11-3 with TRBJ2-3; TRBD2 is a possible D gene (6 bases). The V gene lost 5 bases and the J gene lost 11 bases, with 17 bases spanning the gap. This CDR3 spans 13 amino acids. Per the germline V gene, CDR1 is SGHNT and CDR2 is YENEEA. Here the CDR3 reads CASSTAGDSKQYF. In nucleotides, the CDR3 is TGTGCCAGCAGCACTGCTGGGGACTCCAAGCAGTATTTT.

The chain employs TRBV4-2 and TRBJ2-5; 8 nucleotides align to TRBD2. J gave up 5 bases and V 1 base, and 3 bases lay outside the gene matches. The germline V gene has CDR1 LGHNA and CDR2 YNFKEQ. This CDR3 comprises 14 residues. This CDR3 reads CASSQAGGDETQYF. The CDR3 region has the DNA TGTGCCAGCAGCCAAGCGGGAGGGGATGAGACCCAGTACTTC.

The chain joins TRBV21-1 to TRBJ1-1; the tabulated D call, TRBD1, remains unverified against the DNA. TRBV21-1 is a known pseudogene. CDR3 size: 14 residues. This CDR3 is CASNPTGWEPEAFF. DNA for the CDR3: TGTGCCAGCAACCCGACAGGGTGGGAGCCTGAAGCTTTCTTT.

The chain uses TRBV4-1 and TRBJ2-7; D uncertain. Germline CDR1 and CDR2: MGHRA and YSYEKL. V was shortened by 0 bases and J by 2 bases, with 11 bases between the two germline ends. CDR3 length equals 15 residues. The CDR3 nucleotides are TGCGCCAGCAGCCAAGAGGAGACTCGCACCTACGAGCAGTACTTC. This gives the protein CASSQEETRTYEQYF.

The chain carries TRBV5-1 and TRBJ1-4, with D possibly matching TRBD1 (5 bases). The CDR3 extends over 16 amino acids. Germline loops: CDR1 SGHRS, CDR2 YFSETQ. V was clipped by 3 bases and J by 3 bases, with 15 bases between them. CDR3 bases: TGCGCCAGCAGCTCAGGTGCTGGGGCCGCTAATGAAAAACTGTTTTTT. Translating it yields CASSSGAGAANEKLFF.

The chain uses TRBV7-8 and TRBJ2-7; TRBD2 might be the D (6 bases). Germline loops: CDR1 SGHVS, CDR2 FQNEAQ. The V end was cut by 2 bases, the J end by 6 bases, with 11 bases between. This CDR3 has 13 residues. The CDR3 protein is CASSLSGLGEQYF. The CDR3 DNA sequence: TGTGCCAGCAGCTTAAGCGGGCTGGGCGAGCAGTACTTC.

V is TRBV5-6 and J is TRBJ2-3; 8 bases fit TRBD1. The V segment lost 2 bases and the J segment 6 bases; nucleotides outside the gene matches: 11. The CDR3 is 16 residues long. Germline-derived CDR1 and CDR2 are SGHDT and YYEEEE. The CDR3 DNA reads as TGTGCCAGCAGCTTACGAGGGACAGGTATTCTGGATACGCAGTATTTT. This gives the protein CASSLRGTGILDTQYF.

The V gene is TRBV6-5, the J gene TRBJ2-7, with D possibly TRBD2 on 5 matching bases. V lost 5 bases and J 3 bases, leaving 8 bases between the germline ends. CDR3 length equals 12 residues. Looked up from germline, CDR1 is MNHEY and CDR2 is SVGAGI. The CDR3 coding sequence is TGTGCCAGCAGTGCAAGCGGCTACGAGCAGTACTTC. It translates to CASSASGYEQYF.